The 14 T cell receptor beta chains presented below share a single source sample, sequenced in a study of T cell responses to AZD1222 COVID-19 vaccine. TCRdb keeps only in-frame clones here, not all; method: immunoSEQ multiplex PCR. This sample has 110,000 to 150,000 clones, with 80% to 95% found just once. The sequences come from peripheral blood, collected on day 0 of AZD1222 vaccination. All receptors derive from an adult in good health.

V is TRBV12-3 or TRBV12-4 and J is TRBJ2-2; a weak D match, TRBD1 (5 bases). Trimming took off 4 bases at V and 7 bases at J, with 7 bases between the two ends. CDR3 size: 12 residues. CDR3 nucleotide sequence: TGTGCCAGCAGTTCCCAGGGCGGGGAGCTGTTTTTT. Residues: CASSSQGGELFF.

This clone was seen only once. The CDR3 loop reads CASSQRQGRGYTF. Written as DNA, the CDR3 is TGCGCCAGCAGCCAACGGCAGGGGCGAGGCTACACCTTC. The chain joins TRBV4-1 to TRBJ1-2; D possibly corresponds to TRBD1 (6 bases). Trimming took off 2 bases at V and 8 bases at J, with 12 bases between the two ends. This CDR3 has 13 residues. Germline V CDR1 and CDR2: MGHRA, YSYEKL.

The rearrangement links TRBV5-4 to TRBJ1-5; D is perhaps TRBD1 (5 bases). Germline loops: CDR1 SGHNT, CDR2 YYREEE (reference sequence). Trimming left V 2 bases short and J 7 bases short, with 7 bases between. This CDR3 contains 12 residues. CDR3 nucleotides: TGTGCCAGCAGCTTCCAGGGACAGCCCCAGCATTTT. It translates to CASSFQGQPQHF.

The rearrangement joins TRBV5-1 to TRBJ2-1; 7 bases align to TRBD1. This CDR3 contains 13 residues. Germline V lookup: CDR1 SGHRS, CDR2 YFSETQ. Losses at the gene ends were 2 bases for V and 8 bases for J; bases not matched to a gene: 4. CDR3 DNA: TGCGCCAGCAGCTTCCGGGACAGTGATGAGCAGTTCTTC. This translates into CASSFRDSDEQFF.

This clone turned up a few times. The chain uses TRBV19 and TRBJ1-1, with D hard to call. The CDR3 has 12 amino acids. V shed 6 bases and J shed 1 base, with 6 bases lying between them. Germline V gene lookup returns CDR1 LNHDA and CDR2 SQIVND (reference sequence). CDR3 nucleotide sequence: TGTGCCAGTAGGTACTGGAACACTGAAGCTTTCTTT. It translates to CASRYWNTEAFF.

This sequence joins TRBV9 and TRBJ1-6, with D unclear. Looked up from germline, CDR1 is SGDLS and CDR2 is YYNGEE. The CDR3 has 14 amino acids. V was cut by 4 bases and J by 6 bases, with 11 bases left in between. The CDR3 protein is CASSSRPINSPLHF. Written as DNA, the CDR3 is TGTGCCAGCAGCTCACGACCGATTAATTCACCCCTCCACTTT. Filled out from reference TRBV9 and TRBJ1-6, the complete variable domain reads DSGVTQTPKHLITATGQRVTLRCSPRSGDLSVYWYQQSLDQGLQFLIQYYNGEERAKGNILERFSAQQFPDLHSELNLSSLELGDSALYFCASSSRPINSPLHFGNGTRLTVT.

The V and J genes are TRBV9 and TRBJ1-4; 7 bases agree with TRBD1. Per germline, CDR1 SGDLS and CDR2 YYNGEE. The CDR3 extends over 13 amino acids. Trimming took 5 bases from V and 4 from J; bases not matched to a gene: 2. The CDR3 is CASRGTDNEKLFF. The CDR3, as DNA: TGTGCCAGCAGAGGGACAGATAATGAAAAACTGTTTTTT.

The chain couples TRBV7-8 to TRBJ2-7; D call uncertain. V was pared by 5 bases and J by 5 bases, with 10 bases between. The V gene's germline CDR1 is SGHVS and CDR2 FQNEAQ. This CDR3 is 12 amino acids long. CDR3 bases: TGTGCCAGCAGCCAGAGTGGCAACGAGCAGTACTTC. Translated: CASSQSGNEQYF.

The V and J genes are TRBV11-2 and TRBJ1-2, with a possible D match to TRBD1 (5 bases). The germline V gene encodes CDR1 SGHAT and CDR2 FQNNGV. With 5 bases removed from V and 4 bases from J, the gap between germline ends came to 17 bases. The CDR3 totals 15 residues. CDR3 region: CASSPGPGNFYGYTF. The CDR3 nucleotides are TGTGCCAGCAGCCCCGGGCCAGGGAACTTCTATGGCTACACCTTC.

The gene calls are TRBV24-1 and TRBJ2-5; the D gene is possibly TRBD2 (5 bases). CDR1 and CDR2 (germline): KGHDR, SFDVKD. The V and J ends lost 1 base and 9 bases respectively, with 8 bases between them. There are 12 residues in the CDR3. The CDR3, as DNA: TGTGCCACCAGTGATTTTATCGGGGCCCAGTACTTC. Translation: CATSDFIGAQYF.

V usage is TRBV27 and J usage is TRBJ2-5; TRBD2 aligns across 11 bases. The V gene's germline CDR1 is MNHEY and CDR2 SMNVEV (reference sequence). The CDR3 is 19 residues long. J gave up 5 bases and V 0 bases, and 14 bases lay outside the gene matches. The CDR3 protein is CASSLSGGLAGGVVETQYF. Here the CDR3 DNA reads TGTGCCAGCAGTTTATCTGGCGGCCTAGCGGGAGGCGTGGTTGAGACCCAGTACTTC.

CDR3 sequence (DNA): TGTGCCAGCAGTTCCGACAGGAGTGGGGCCAACGTCCTGACTTTC. Protein product: CASSSDRSGANVLTF. The rearrangement joins TRBV5-5 to TRBJ2-6, with D tentatively TRBD1 (6 bases). Germline lookup yields CDR1 SGHKS and CDR2 YYEKEE (reference sequence). The CDR3 spans 15 residues. The V end lost 5 bases, the J end lost 3 bases, and 12 bases lay between the germline ends. The variable domain in full, completed from reference TRBV5-5 and TRBJ2-6, reads DAGVTQSPTHLIKTRGQQVTLRCSPISGHKSVSWYQQVLGQGPQFIFQYYEKEERGRGNFPDRFSARQFPNYSSELNVNALLLGDSALYLCASSSDRSGANVLTFGAGSRLTVL.

The V call is TRBV6-2 or TRBV6-3, the J call TRBJ1-6, with a weak D call TRBD1 (6 bases). The CDR3 runs to 13 residues. The V gene's germline CDR1 is MNHEY and CDR2 SVGEGT. Between the trimmed V and J ends, which lost 4 bases and 6 bases, there was a span of 7 bases. Here the CDR3 reads CASSSGVNSPLHF. CDR3 nucleotides: TGTGCCAGCAGTTCAGGGGTTAATTCACCCCTCCACTTT.

This chain connects TRBV28 to TRBJ1-6; no clear D gene. Germline V gene lookup returns CDR1 MDHEN and CDR2 SYDVKM. Trimming removed 4 bases at V and 7 bases at J, with 11 bases between. The CDR3 has 14 residues. The CDR3 coding sequence is TGTGCCAGCAGTTCCGCCTTAGGGAATTCACCCCTCCACTTT. Its protein is CASSSALGNSPLHF.